The next 6 T cell receptor beta chains were all read from a single sample in a study of shared clonotypes between healthy human individuals. TCRdb keeps only in-frame clones here, not all; method: immunoSEQ multiplex PCR. The repertoire has about 2.4 million clones, approximately 94% of them found once; the top ten carry 0.36%. The source material was naive CD4+ T cells from PBMCs. Subset in this sample: CD45RA+ positively selected. The receptors originated from a man aged 18 to 35 in good health. Some clones in this sample may be carry-over from other donors' samples.

The chain combines TRBV19 with TRBJ2-1; 7 bases match TRBD2. CDR1 is LNHDA and CDR2 is SQIVND in the germline V gene (reference sequence). Unmatched junction bases numbered 8, after V lost 2 bases and J lost 10 bases. The CDR3 runs to 14 residues. The CDR3 loop reads CASSIQSGMGEQFF. The CDR3 DNA sequence: TGTGCCAGTAGTATACAGAGCGGGATGGGGGAGCAGTTCTTC.

A single count supports this clone. J is TRBJ1-1 and V is TRBV18; D remains unclear. The CDR3 runs to 15 residues. Trimming took off 3 bases at V and 1 base at J, with 12 bases between the two ends. Germline-derived CDR1 and CDR2 are KGHSH and LQKENI. The CDR3 DNA reads as TGTGCCAGCTCACCGGGGTGGCTCCAGAACACTGAAGCTTTCTTT. This gives the protein CASSPGWLQNTEAFF.

The chain uses TRBV28 and TRBJ2-1, with D unclear. This CDR3 region has 13 residues. The V end lost 2 bases, the J end lost 8 bases, and 10 bases lay between the germline ends. Germline V gene data show CDR1 as MDHEN and CDR2 as SYDVKM. The CDR3 coding sequence is TGTGCCAGCAGTTTAATTTGGGGATATGAGCAGTTCTTC. This codes for CASSLIWGYEQFF.

A remark on this clone: In the same sample, other DNA sequences code for this CDR3. The genes are TRBV28 and TRBJ1-5; 9 nucleotides align to TRBD1. The germline V gene encodes CDR1 MDHEN and CDR2 SYDVKM. The CDR3 consists of 13 residues. V gave up 5 bases and J gave up 5 bases; unmatched junction bases: 1. The CDR3 spells CASSRDRDQPQHF. Written as DNA, the CDR3 is TGTGCCAGCAGTCGGGACAGGGATCAGCCCCAGCATTTT.

The chain links TRBV20-1 to TRBJ2-1; D unclear. Germline V CDR1 and CDR2: DFQATT, SNEGSKA (reference sequence). The CDR3 is 11 residues long. Deletions cut 5 bases from V and 6 bases from J, with 8 bases between. This CDR3 is CSAWWGNEQFF. The CDR3, as DNA: TGCAGTGCTTGGTGGGGCAATGAGCAGTTCTTC.

The chain links TRBV6-6 to TRBJ2-1, with D possibly matching TRBD2 (6 bases). This CDR3 comprises 15 residues. Germline-derived CDR1 and CDR2 are MNHNY and SVGAGI (reference sequence). Trimming cost V 0 bases and J 4 bases, with 10 bases left between them. Written as DNA, the CDR3 is TGTGCCAGCAGTTACTCTAATGCGGGGTACAATGAGCAGTTCTTC. It is translated as CASSYSNAGYNEQFF.